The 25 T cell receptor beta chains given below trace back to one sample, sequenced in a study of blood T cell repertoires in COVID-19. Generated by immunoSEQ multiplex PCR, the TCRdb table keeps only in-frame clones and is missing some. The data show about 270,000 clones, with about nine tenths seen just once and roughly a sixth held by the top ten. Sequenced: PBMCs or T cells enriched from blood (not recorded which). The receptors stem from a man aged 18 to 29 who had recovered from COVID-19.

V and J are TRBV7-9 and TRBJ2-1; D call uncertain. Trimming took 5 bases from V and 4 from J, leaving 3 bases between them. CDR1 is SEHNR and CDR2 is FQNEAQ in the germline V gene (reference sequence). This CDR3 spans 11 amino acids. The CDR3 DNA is TGTGCCAGCAGCCGGTACAATGAGCAGTTCTTC. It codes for CASSRYNEQFF.

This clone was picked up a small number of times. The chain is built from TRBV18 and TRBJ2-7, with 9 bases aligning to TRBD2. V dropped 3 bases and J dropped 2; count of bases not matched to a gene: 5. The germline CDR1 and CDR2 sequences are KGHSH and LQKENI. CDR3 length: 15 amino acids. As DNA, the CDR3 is TGTGCCAGCTCACCGGAAAGCGGGGGGCCCTACGAGCAGTACTTC. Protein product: CASSPESGGPYEQYF. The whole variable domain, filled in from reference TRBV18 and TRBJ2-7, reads NAGVMQNPRHLVRRRGQEARLRCSPMKGHSHVYWYRQLPEEGLKFMVYLQKENIIDESGMPKERFSAEFPKEGPSILRIQQVVRGDSAAYFCASSPESGGPYEQYFGPGTRLTVT.

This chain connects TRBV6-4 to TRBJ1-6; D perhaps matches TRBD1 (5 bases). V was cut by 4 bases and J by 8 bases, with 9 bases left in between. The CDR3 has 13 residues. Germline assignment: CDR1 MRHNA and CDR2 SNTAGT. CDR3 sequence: CASSAEGDSPLHF. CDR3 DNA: TGTGCCAGCAGTGCCGAAGGGGATTCACCCCTCCACTTT.

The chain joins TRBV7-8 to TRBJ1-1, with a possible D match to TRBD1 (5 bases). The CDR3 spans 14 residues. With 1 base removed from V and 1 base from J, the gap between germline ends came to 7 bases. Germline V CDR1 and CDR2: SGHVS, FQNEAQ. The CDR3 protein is CASSLDQGNTEAFF. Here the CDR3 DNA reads TGTGCCAGCAGCTTAGATCAGGGGAACACTGAAGCTTTCTTT.

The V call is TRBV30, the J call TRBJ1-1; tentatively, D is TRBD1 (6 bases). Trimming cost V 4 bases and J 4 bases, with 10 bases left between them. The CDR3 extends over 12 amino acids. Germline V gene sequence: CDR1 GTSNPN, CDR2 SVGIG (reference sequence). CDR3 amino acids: CAWTGEGTEAFF. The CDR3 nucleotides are TGTGCCTGGACAGGGGAGGGCACTGAAGCTTTCTTT.

CDR3 in DNA: TGCGCCAGCAGCGCCCGAACTAGCGCAGATACGCAGTATTTT. Protein sequence: CASSARTSADTQYF. This rearrangement joins TRBV5-1 to TRBJ2-3; 7 nucleotides align to TRBD2. Trimming took 4 bases from V and 4 from J; bases not matched to a gene: 6. The CDR3 sequence is 14 residues long. Germline V CDR1 and CDR2: SGHRS, YFSETQ.

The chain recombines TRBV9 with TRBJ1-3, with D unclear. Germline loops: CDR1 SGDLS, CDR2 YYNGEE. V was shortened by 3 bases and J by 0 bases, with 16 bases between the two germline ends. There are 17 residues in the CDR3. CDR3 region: CASSATMVGDSGNTIYF. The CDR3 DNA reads TGTGCCAGCAGCGCGACAATGGTAGGCGACTCTGGAAACACCATATATTTT.

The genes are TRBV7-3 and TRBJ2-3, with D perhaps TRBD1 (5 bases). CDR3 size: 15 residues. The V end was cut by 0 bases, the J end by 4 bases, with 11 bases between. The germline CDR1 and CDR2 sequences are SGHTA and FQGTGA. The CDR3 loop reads CASSLTKGMSDTQYF. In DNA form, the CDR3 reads TGTGCCAGCAGCTTAACGAAGGGGATGTCAGATACGCAGTATTTT.

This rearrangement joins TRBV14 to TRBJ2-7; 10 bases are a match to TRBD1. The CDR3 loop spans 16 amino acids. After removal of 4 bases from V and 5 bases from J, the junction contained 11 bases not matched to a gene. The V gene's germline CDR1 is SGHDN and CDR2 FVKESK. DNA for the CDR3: TGTGCCAGCAGCCCTTTCGTGGGACAGGGGCCCCACGAGCAGTACTTC. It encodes CASSPFVGQGPHEQYF.

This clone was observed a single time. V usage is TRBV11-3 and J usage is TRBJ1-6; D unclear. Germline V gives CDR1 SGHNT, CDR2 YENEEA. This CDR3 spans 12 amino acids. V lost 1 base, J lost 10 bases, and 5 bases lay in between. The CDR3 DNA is TGTGCCAGCAGCTTAGGGCAGTCACCCCTCCACTTT. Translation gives CASSLGQSPLHF.

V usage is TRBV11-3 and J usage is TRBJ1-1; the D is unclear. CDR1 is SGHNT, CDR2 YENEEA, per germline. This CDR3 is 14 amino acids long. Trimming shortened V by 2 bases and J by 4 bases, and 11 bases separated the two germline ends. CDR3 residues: CASSLSGRVTEAFF. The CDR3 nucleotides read TGTGCCAGCAGCTTATCTGGTAGAGTCACTGAAGCTTTCTTT.

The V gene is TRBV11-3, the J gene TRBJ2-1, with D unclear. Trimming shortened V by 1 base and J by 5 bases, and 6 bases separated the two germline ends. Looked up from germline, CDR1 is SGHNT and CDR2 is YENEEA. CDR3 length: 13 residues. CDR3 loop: CASSLGANNEQFF. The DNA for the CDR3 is TGTGCCAGCAGCTTAGGGGCAAACAATGAGCAGTTCTTC.

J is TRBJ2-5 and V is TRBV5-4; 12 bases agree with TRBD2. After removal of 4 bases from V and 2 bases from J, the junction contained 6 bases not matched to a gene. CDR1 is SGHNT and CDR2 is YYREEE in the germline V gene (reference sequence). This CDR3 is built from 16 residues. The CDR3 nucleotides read TGTGCCAGCAGCAGAATACTAGCGGGGGGTCAAGAGACCCAGTACTTC. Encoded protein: CASSRILAGGQETQYF.

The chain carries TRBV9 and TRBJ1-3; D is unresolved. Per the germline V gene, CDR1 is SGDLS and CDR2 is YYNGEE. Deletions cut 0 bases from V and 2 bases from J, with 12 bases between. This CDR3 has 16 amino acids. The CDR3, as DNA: TGTGCCAGCAGCGTAGTGGGTGGGAGACCTGGAAACACCATATATTTT. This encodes CASSVVGGRPGNTIYF. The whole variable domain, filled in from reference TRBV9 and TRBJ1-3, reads DSGVTQTPKHLITATGQRVTLRCSPRSGDLSVYWYQQSLDQGLQFLIQYYNGEERAKGNILERFSAQQFPDLHSELNLSSLELGDSALYFCASSVVGGRPGNTIYFGEGSWLTVV.

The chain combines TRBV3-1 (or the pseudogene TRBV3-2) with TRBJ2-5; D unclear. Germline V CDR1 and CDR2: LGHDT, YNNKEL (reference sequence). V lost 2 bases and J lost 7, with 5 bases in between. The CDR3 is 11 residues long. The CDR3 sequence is CASSQLGTQYF. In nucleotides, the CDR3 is TGTGCCAGCAGCCAACTCGGGACCCAGTACTTC.

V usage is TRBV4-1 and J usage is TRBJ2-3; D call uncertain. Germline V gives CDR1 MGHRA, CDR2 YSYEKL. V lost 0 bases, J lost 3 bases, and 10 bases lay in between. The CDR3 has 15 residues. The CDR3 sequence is CASSQDWAGTDTQYF. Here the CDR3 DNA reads TGCGCCAGCAGCCAAGATTGGGCAGGAACAGATACGCAGTATTTT.

CDR3 in DNA: TGTGCCAGCTCACCACGCAGGGCGAACACCATATATTTT. Translated: CASSPRRANTIYF. This chain links TRBV18 with TRBJ1-3, with D possibly TRBD1 on 5 matching bases. The V end was cut by 1 base, the J end by 7 bases, with 8 bases between. The CDR3 has 13 amino acids. Germline lookup yields CDR1 KGHSH and CDR2 LQKENI. Variable domain in full (rest from reference TRBV18 and TRBJ1-3): NAGVMQNPRHLVRRRGQEARLRCSPMKGHSHVYWYRQLPEEGLKFMVYLQKENIIDESGMPKERFSAEFPKEGPSILRIQQVVRGDSAAYFCASSPRRANTIYFGEGSWLTVV.

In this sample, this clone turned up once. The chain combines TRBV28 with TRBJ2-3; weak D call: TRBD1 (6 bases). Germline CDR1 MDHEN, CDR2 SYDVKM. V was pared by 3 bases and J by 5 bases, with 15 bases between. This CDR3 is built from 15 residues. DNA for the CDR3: TGTGCCAGCAGTTTTATTCAGGGACATAGAGATACGCAGTATTTT. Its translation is CASSFIQGHRDTQYF.

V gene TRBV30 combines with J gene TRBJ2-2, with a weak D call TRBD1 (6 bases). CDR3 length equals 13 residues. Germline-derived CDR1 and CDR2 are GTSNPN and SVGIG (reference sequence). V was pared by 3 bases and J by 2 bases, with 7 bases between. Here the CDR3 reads CAWSRGNTGELFF. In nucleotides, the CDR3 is TGTGCCTGGAGCAGGGGAAACACCGGGGAGCTGTTTTTT.

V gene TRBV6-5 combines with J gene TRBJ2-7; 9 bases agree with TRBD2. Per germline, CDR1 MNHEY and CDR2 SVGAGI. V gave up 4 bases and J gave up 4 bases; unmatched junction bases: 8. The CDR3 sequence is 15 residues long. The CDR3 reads CASSFRTSANYEQYF. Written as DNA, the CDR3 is TGTGCCAGCAGTTTCAGGACTAGCGCCAATTACGAGCAGTACTTC.

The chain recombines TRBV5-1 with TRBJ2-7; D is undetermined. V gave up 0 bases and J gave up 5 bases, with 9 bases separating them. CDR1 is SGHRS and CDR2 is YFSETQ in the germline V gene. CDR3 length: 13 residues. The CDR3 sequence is CASSLEAIDEQYF. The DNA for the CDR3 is TGCGCCAGCAGCTTGGAAGCAATAGACGAGCAGTACTTC.

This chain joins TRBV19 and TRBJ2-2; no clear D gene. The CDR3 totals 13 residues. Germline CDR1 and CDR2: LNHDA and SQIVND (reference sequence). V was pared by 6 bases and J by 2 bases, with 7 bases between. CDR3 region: CASSPYNTGELFF. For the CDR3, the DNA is TGTGCCAGTAGCCCCTACAACACCGGGGAGCTGTTTTTT.

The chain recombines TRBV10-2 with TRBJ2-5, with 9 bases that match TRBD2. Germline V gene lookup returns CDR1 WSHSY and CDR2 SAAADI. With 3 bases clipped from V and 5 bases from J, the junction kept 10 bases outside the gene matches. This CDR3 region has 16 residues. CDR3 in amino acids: CASSDPLAGGMETQYF. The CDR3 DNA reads TGCGCCAGCAGTGACCCCCTGGCGGGGGGGATGGAGACCCAGTACTTC.

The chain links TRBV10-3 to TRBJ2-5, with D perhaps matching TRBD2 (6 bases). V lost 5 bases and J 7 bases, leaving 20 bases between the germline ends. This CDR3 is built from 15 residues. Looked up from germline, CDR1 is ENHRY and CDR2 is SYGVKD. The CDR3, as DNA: TGTGCCATCAGTTCTGCGCGGGAACGAGGCGGGACCCAGTACTTC. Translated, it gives CAISSARERGGTQYF.

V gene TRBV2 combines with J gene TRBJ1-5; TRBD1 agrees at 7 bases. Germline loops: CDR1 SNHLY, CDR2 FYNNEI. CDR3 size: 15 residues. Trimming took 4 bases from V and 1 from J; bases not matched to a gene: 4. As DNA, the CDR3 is TGTGCCAGCAGTGCCGCGGGACAGAGCAATCAGCCCCAGCATTTT. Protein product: CASSAAGQSNQPQHF.